This record covers a single T cell receptor beta chain. Random hexamers served to reverse transcribe about 0.5 to 1 ug RNA. The CDR3 of TCR beta was amplified by immunoSEQ multiplex PCR across 54 Vbeta and 13 Jbeta. TCRdb recomputed calls from the immunoSEQ multiplex PCR reads with MiXCR, one row per CDR3 protein. This sample has 150,000 to 200,000 distinct CDR3 sequences, with just under 95% found just once. In germline, CDR1 is DFQATT, CDR2 SNEGSKA (reference sequence). There are 11 residues in the CDR3. The data belong to a study of CD8 T cells in Susac syndrome. Peripheral blood CD8+ and CD4+ T cells were profiled by TCR beta sequencing. Recently defined diagnostic criteria classed the Susac syndrome patients as definite or probable. TEMRA cells were FACS-enriched and CD8+ and CD4+ T cells negatively isolated.

The rearrangement uses TRBV20-1 and TRBJ2-1; D unresolved. This sequence originates from a human donor with Susac syndrome. Sequenced material: CD4+ T cells from PBMCs. The DNA for the CDR3 is TGCAGAATCAGCTCCTACAATGAGCAGTTCTTC. Amino acid sequence: CRISSYNEQFF.